Each of the 25 T cell receptor beta chains below was sequenced from the same sample in a study of blood T cell repertoires in COVID-19. Here immunoSEQ multiplex PCR was the method, and the copy in TCRdb shows in-frame clones only, minus some. This table has 200,000 to 300,000 clones, roughly 91% appearing once. Sequenced: peripheral blood. The source of these receptors is a woman between 40 and 55 years old who had recovered from COVID-19.

The rearrangement links TRBV6-5 to TRBJ2-3; 9 nucleotides match TRBD2. V lost 4 bases, J lost 2 bases, and 4 bases stayed unmatched. Germline CDR1 is MNHEY and CDR2 is SVGAGI. This CDR3 is 15 amino acids long. The CDR3 nucleotides read TGTGCCAGCAGTTTACTAGCGGGCAACACAGATACGCAGTATTTT. Encoded protein: CASSLLAGNTDTQYF.

The chain combines TRBV19 with TRBJ1-2; D is perhaps TRBD1 (5 bases). Trimming shortened V by 6 bases and J by 6 bases, and 14 bases separated the two germline ends. The CDR3 loop spans 13 amino acids. The germline V gene encodes CDR1 LNHDA and CDR2 SQIVND (reference sequence). The CDR3 DNA reads as TGTGCCAGTAGGGTGGACACAGTTAATGGCTACACCTTC. It yields the protein CASRVDTVNGYTF.

This rearrangement joins TRBV5-1 to TRBJ2-3; 14 bases agree with TRBD2. Germline V lookup: CDR1 SGHRS, CDR2 YFSETQ. J lost 4 bases, V lost 0 bases, and 4 bases had no gene match. The length of the CDR3 is 17 residues. CDR3 in DNA: TGCGCCAGCAGCTTGGAGCCGACTAGCGGGAGGGCAGATACGCAGTATTTT. It codes for CASSLEPTSGRADTQYF.

This clone was counted only a few times. This chain uses TRBV29-1 with TRBJ1-6; possible D gene TRBD1, 5 bases. In germline, CDR1 is SQVTM, CDR2 ANQGSEA. The CDR3 is 13 residues long. Trimming left V 4 bases short and J 5 bases short, with 9 bases between. The DNA of the CDR3 is TGCAGCGTTGGTTGGGGGGATAATTCACCCCTCCACTTT. This gives the protein CSVGWGDNSPLHF.

The genes are TRBV5-1 and TRBJ1-1; TRBD1 is a possible D gene (6 bases). The V end was cut by 4 bases, the J end by 4 bases, with 14 bases between. This CDR3 has 14 residues. The germline V gene has CDR1 SGHRS and CDR2 YFSETQ. CDR3 DNA sequence: TGCGCCAGCAGCCAACAGGGTGGGGCCACTGAAGCTTTCTTT. It yields the protein CASSQQGGATEAFF.

This clone appeared a few times. This chain connects TRBV7-2 to TRBJ1-3; D perhaps matches TRBD1 (5 bases). The CDR3 contains 15 residues. Germline V gene data show CDR1 as SGHTA and CDR2 as FQGNSA. V was shortened by 2 bases and J by 3 bases, with 11 bases between the two germline ends. The CDR3 protein is CASSLIGGGGNTIYF. CDR3 sequence (DNA): TGTGCCAGCAGCTTAATTGGGGGGGGTGGAAACACCATATATTTT.

The V call is TRBV7-3, the J call TRBJ2-3; the match to TRBD2 covers 8 bases. Germline V CDR1 and CDR2: SGHTA, FQGTGA. Trimming took 5 bases from V and 2 from J; bases not matched to a gene: 6. The CDR3 contains 15 residues. DNA for the CDR3: TGTGCCAGCAGCCGAAAAGCGGGGGCCACAGATACGCAGTATTTT. This gives the protein CASSRKAGATDTQYF.

This clone appeared a single time. The genes are TRBV7-9 and TRBJ1-1; 10 bases map to TRBD1. Germline V gene lookup returns CDR1 SEHNR and CDR2 FQNEAQ (reference sequence). The CDR3 has 13 amino acids. The J segment lost 11 bases and the V segment lost 5 bases, leaving 8 bases of the junction unmatched. The CDR3 protein is CASSPTGGPQAFF. The CDR3 bases are TGTGCCAGCAGCCCGACAGGGGGCCCTCAGGCTTTCTTT.

The chain is built from TRBV29-1 and TRBJ2-3, with 11 bases fitting TRBD1. CDR3 size: 15 residues. Germline CDR1 and CDR2: SQVTM and ANQGSEA. The ends lost 6 bases at V and 3 bases at J; junction bases unmatched: 8. This CDR3 is CSVAGTGGGTDTQYF. CDR3 sequence (DNA): TGCAGCGTCGCCGGGACAGGGGGGGGGACAGATACGCAGTATTTT.

The chain joins TRBV7-3 to TRBJ1-1, with a possible D match to TRBD1 (5 bases). Looked up from germline, CDR1 is SGHTA and CDR2 is FQGTGA. V lost 5 bases and J 0 bases, leaving 16 bases between the germline ends. This CDR3 contains 16 residues. CDR3 sequence: CASSPTPTALNTEAFF. In nucleotides, the CDR3 is TGTGCCAGCAGCCCAACACCGACAGCCTTGAACACTGAAGCTTTCTTT.

The gene calls are TRBV5-8 and TRBJ2-2; TRBD1 might be the D (5 bases). Trimming shortened V by 4 bases and J by 2 bases, and 18 bases separated the two germline ends. The CDR3 consists of 17 residues. Germline V gene sequence: CDR1 SGHTS, CDR2 YDEGEE. CDR3 DNA: TGTGCCAGCAGCCACGCCGCACACAGGAGAAACACCGGGGAGCTGTTTTTT. This gives the protein CASSHAAHRRNTGELFF.

J is TRBJ2-2 and V is TRBV7-2, with unresolved D. V gave up 2 bases and J gave up 7 bases, with 8 bases separating them. CDR3 size: 13 residues. The germline V gene encodes CDR1 SGHTA and CDR2 FQGNSA. In nucleotides, the CDR3 is TGTGCCAGCAGCTTATCCCAGATCGGGGAGCTGTTTTTT. Residues: CASSLSQIGELFF.

This sequence joins TRBV5-6 and TRBJ2-7, with TRBD1 matching 7 bases. J gave up 5 bases and V 4 bases, and 9 bases lay outside the gene matches. From germline, CDR1 is SGHDT and CDR2 YYEEEE. This CDR3 is 14 amino acids long. For the CDR3, the DNA is TGTGCCAGCAGCCGTCCAGGGGGAGTCGACGAGCAGTACTTC. Translation: CASSRPGGVDEQYF. Full variable domain (missing parts from reference TRBV5-6 and TRBJ2-7): DAGVTQSPTHLIKTRGQQVTLRCSPKSGHDTVSWYQQALGQGPQFIFQYYEEEERQRGNFPDRFSGHQFPNYSSELNVNALLLGDSALYLCASSRPGGVDEQYFGPGTRLTVT.

This chain links TRBV23-1 with TRBJ1-5; TRBD1 might be the D (5 bases). TRBV23-1 carries the ORF label, with uncertain function. This CDR3 has 15 residues. Between the trimmed V and J ends, which lost 3 bases and 0 bases, there was a span of 9 bases. The CDR3 is CASSHPTDSNQPQHF. DNA for the CDR3: TGCGCCAGCAGTCACCCGACAGATAGCAATCAGCCCCAGCATTTT.

The genes are TRBV7-4 and TRBJ2-7; the match to TRBD2 covers 15 bases. The junction had 3 bases not matched to a gene; V was cut back by 0 bases and J by 3 bases. Germline CDR1 is SGHVT and CDR2 is SQSDAQ. The CDR3 extends over 17 amino acids. In nucleotides, the CDR3 is TGTGCCAGCAGCTTAGCGGGGGGACTAGCGGGAGGCTACGAGCAGTACGTC. Translating it yields CASSLAGGLAGGYEQYV.

The gene calls are TRBV18 and TRBJ2-2, with TRBD1 matching 10 bases. Germline CDR1 KGHSH, CDR2 LQKENI. The CDR3 extends over 15 amino acids. Trimming at V came to 6 bases and at J to 5 bases, leaving 6 bases not matched to a gene. The CDR3 reads CASSPRDRGTGELFF. CDR3 sequence (DNA): TGTGCCAGCTCTCCCCGGGACAGGGGAACCGGGGAGCTGTTTTTT.

The rearrangement links TRBV15 to TRBJ2-1, with D perhaps TRBD2 (6 bases). V was shortened by 3 bases and J by 3 bases, with 12 bases between the two germline ends. This CDR3 spans 15 amino acids. Germline V lookup: CDR1 LNHNV, CDR2 YYDKDF (reference sequence). The CDR3 spells CATSRGGTNYNEQFF. The CDR3 DNA follows: TGTGCCACCAGCAGGGGCGGGACCAACTACAATGAGCAGTTCTTC.

The chain employs TRBV7-2 and TRBJ2-5, with 12 bases aligning to TRBD2. The V gene end was trimmed by 5 bases and the J gene end by 0 bases; junction bases not matched to a gene: 4. CDR1 and CDR2 from the germline V gene are SGHTA and FQGNSA. This CDR3 comprises 16 residues. The chain's CDR3 is CASSPLAGGYQETQYF. In nucleotides, the CDR3 is TGTGCCAGCAGCCCGCTAGCGGGAGGGTACCAAGAGACCCAGTACTTC.

The chain links TRBV14 to TRBJ2-1; 14 bases line up with TRBD2. Trimming took 4 bases from V and 6 from J; bases not matched to a gene: 5. Germline-derived CDR1 and CDR2 are SGHDN and FVKESK. The CDR3 spans 16 residues. The CDR3, as DNA: TGTGCCAGCAGCCCCCCGACTAGCGGGAGGGCCAATGAGCAGTTCTTC. Translation gives CASSPPTSGRANEQFF.

The V gene is TRBV6-4, the J gene TRBJ1-1; maybe TRBD1 (5 bases). CDR1 and CDR2 (germline): MRHNA, SNTAGT. Trimming left V 6 bases short and J 4 bases short, with 12 bases between. The CDR3 loop spans 13 amino acids. The DNA for the CDR3 is TGTGCCAGCAGCGCGGCGGGGGGCACTGAAGCTTTCTTT. Translation: CASSAAGGTEAFF.

This chain links TRBV7-2 with TRBJ1-1; D might be TRBD1 (6 bases). This CDR3 has 14 residues. V was pared by 3 bases and J by 4 bases, with 12 bases between. Germline V gene sequence: CDR1 SGHTA, CDR2 FQGNSA. The CDR3 DNA sequence: TGTGCCAGCAGCTTCCGGCGAGGGGGCACTGAAGCTTTCTTT. Translating it yields CASSFRRGGTEAFF.

This clone came up once. The chain carries TRBV30 and TRBJ2-3, with D maybe TRBD1 (6 bases). The CDR3 runs 14 residues. V lost 3 bases, J lost 1 base, and 11 bases lay in between. The germline V gene encodes CDR1 GTSNPN and CDR2 SVGIG (reference sequence). The CDR3: CAWRGARGTDTQYF. CDR3 DNA sequence: TGTGCCTGGAGGGGGGCGAGGGGCACAGATACGCAGTATTTT.

The V call is TRBV9, the J call TRBJ1-4, with 8 positions matching TRBD1. Per germline, CDR1 SGDLS and CDR2 YYNGEE. Trimming cost V 4 bases and J 5 bases; bases outside gene matches: 7. The length of the CDR3 is 15 residues. CDR3 loop: CASSPKTGANEKLFF. The CDR3 nucleotides read TGTGCCAGCAGCCCGAAGACAGGGGCCAATGAAAAACTGTTTTTT.

Remarks on this clone: Possible read error: a much larger clone is one base away. The V gene is TRBV6-5, the J gene TRBJ1-5; 7 nucleotides match TRBD1. V shed 6 bases, J shed 5 bases, and the junction held 7 bases outside the gene matches. Germline V CDR1 and CDR2: MNHEY, SVGAGI. The CDR3 is 14 amino acids. The CDR3 nucleotides read TGTGCCAGCAGCCCACAGGGGAGCCATCAGCCCCAGCATTTT. This encodes CASSPQGSHQPQHF.

This chain links TRBV7-2 with TRBJ2-2; D might be TRBD2 (6 bases). This CDR3 contains 18 residues. Germline V gene data show CDR1 as SGHTA and CDR2 as FQGNSA. The V and J ends lost 0 bases and 4 bases respectively, with 18 bases between them. The CDR3 protein is CASSLAPPTLGGTGELFF. The CDR3 DNA is TGTGCCAGCAGCTTAGCCCCCCCTACGCTGGGGGGCACCGGGGAGCTGTTTTTT.